These 4 T cell receptor beta chains share one sample of origin, sequenced in a study of shared clonotypes between healthy human individuals. Assay: immunoSEQ multiplex PCR; the TCRdb copy retains only in-frame clones and omits some. The table records around 500,000 clones, about three quarters of them present only once. The specimen sequenced was PBMCs. Receptors originate from a woman between 40 and 55 years old in good health. Some clones in this sample may be carry-over from other donors' samples.

This chain uses TRBV11-2 with TRBJ1-5; TRBD1 might be the D (6 bases). The CDR3 is 16 amino acids. The V gene's germline CDR1 is SGHAT and CDR2 FQNNGV. Trimming cost V 4 bases and J 5 bases, with 18 bases left between them. This chain's CDR3 is CASSSTMGGRDQPQHF. CDR3 nucleotide sequence: TGTGCCAGCAGCTCGACGATGGGGGGGCGAGATCAGCCCCAGCATTTT.

The chain joins TRBV19 to TRBJ2-6; TRBD1 aligns across 7 bases. CDR1 and CDR2 (germline): LNHDA, SQIVND (reference sequence). The junction had 6 bases not matched to a gene; V was cut back by 5 bases and J by 2 bases. The CDR3 contains 16 residues. The CDR3 nucleotides are TGTGCCAGTAGTTACAGGGGCGGGCCTGGGGCCAACGTCCTGACTTTC. Its translation is CASSYRGGPGANVLTF.

Ten or more counts support this clone. V and J are TRBV2 and TRBJ2-7, with 9 bases lining up with TRBD1. Trimming took 8 bases from V and 0 from J; bases not matched to a gene: 2. This CDR3 comprises 13 residues. The germline CDR1 and CDR2 sequences are SNHLY and FYNNEI. CDR3 in DNA: TGTGCCAGCGGGACAGGGAACTCCTACGAGCAGTACTTC. Its protein product is CASGTGNSYEQYF.

This clone was found a few times. Other nucleotide sequences in the sample specify the same CDR3. The chain couples TRBV9 to TRBJ2-1; D might be TRBD1 (6 bases). Trimming removed 2 bases from V and 7 bases from J, with 19 bases in between. The CDR3 runs to 16 residues. Germline V lookup: CDR1 SGDLS, CDR2 YYNGEE. The CDR3 sequence is CASSVHAGTQRNEQFF. For the CDR3, the DNA is TGTGCCAGCAGCGTTCACGCCGGGACACAGAGAAATGAGCAGTTCTTC.